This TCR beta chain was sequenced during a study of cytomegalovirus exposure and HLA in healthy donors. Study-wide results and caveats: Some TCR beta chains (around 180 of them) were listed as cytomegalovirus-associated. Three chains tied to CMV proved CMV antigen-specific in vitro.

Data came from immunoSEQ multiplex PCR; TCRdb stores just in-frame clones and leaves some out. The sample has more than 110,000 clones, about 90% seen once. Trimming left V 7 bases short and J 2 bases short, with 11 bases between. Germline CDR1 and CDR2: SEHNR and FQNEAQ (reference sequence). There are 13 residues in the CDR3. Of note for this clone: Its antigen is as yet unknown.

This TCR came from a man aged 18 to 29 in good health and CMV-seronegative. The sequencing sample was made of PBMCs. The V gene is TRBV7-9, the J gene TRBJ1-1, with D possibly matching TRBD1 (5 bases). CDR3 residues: CASTGGSNTEAFF. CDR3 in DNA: TGTGCCAGCACGGGGGGGTCAAACACTGAAGCTTTCTTT.